This T cell receptor (beta chain) stems from a study of beta chain features in type 1 diabetes (dated by TCRdb to the late 2010s). For context, the study as a whole: Mean age, gender distribution, total cell number and subset yield were not different between patients and healthy donors. Across all samples, almost 110 million sorted cells were examined, and cell number per subset correlated strongly with RNA yield. The study compared TCRB repertoires of sorted circulating CD4+ T cell subsets between recently diagnosed type 1 diabetes patients and matched healthy donors. Regulatory and stem cell-like memory subsets were isolated from only 8 patients and about eight healthy donors, whereas naive and central memory subsets came from all 30 or so donors.

The entire isolated RNA was reverse transcribed using the High Capacity cDNA Reverse Transcription Kit, and thus expressed TCRB transcripts were sequenced. Deep immunoSEQ sequencing was performed on naive, central memory and regulatory T cell samples, with an average of approximately 4 million total reads per sample. Sorted cells were lysed in RLT buffer and RNA was extracted with DNase-treated RNeasy Micro or Mini kits, depending on cell number. Each cell subset was processed separately to prevent cross-contamination, with patient and healthy donor samples processed together. TCRB sequences were amplified from cDNA with the immunoSEQ multiplex PCR, producing 87-bp fragments spanning the CDR3 region. Sequencing of the amplicons was performed on the Illumina HiSeq platform. On the authors' methods: PCR bias was corrected computationally using synthetic template baselines, and reads within Hamming distance 2 were collapsed, with unmergeable singletons discarded. By aligning reads against IMGT, V, D and J genes, CDR3 length, and insertions or deletions at six rearrangement sites were assigned. Clonotype counts were normalized to sorted cell number within each subset before computing true diversity and Gini coefficients with the tcR R package. The overlap coefficient, calculated on TCRB nucleotide sequences, was used to measure repertoire sharing. The clones in this table, taken by TCRdb from immuneACCESS, are in-frame only. Not every clone is retained; where verified, under half of the shortfall comes from an unresolved V gene, and the cause of the rest is unknown. V and J calls and clone size are given by that table; D and trimming were obtained from the DNA. In this sample the table shows about 390,000 clones, over 8.5% of which occur a single time. In total, the top ten clones hold 0.6% of the sample.

The CDR3 goes from the cysteine to the phenylalanine over 18 residues. CDR3 DNA only is kept here, 54 bases in frame from base 1. According to the germline V gene, CDR1 reads SGHRS and CDR2 reads YFSETQ. The V and J ends are trimmed by 0 bases and 0 bases, leaving 16 bases between them. Paper-wide results and their limitations: Type 1 diabetes patients showed a moderate but significant shortening of TCRB CDR3 length in all four CD4+ subsets. Because small numbers of individuals were included in the HLA sub-analyses, any influence of HLA type on TCRB rearrangement was left unresolved. Patients with type 1 diabetes made fewer insertions and deleted more nucleotides at VDJ recombination sites, implying thymic rearrangement abnormalities. Because cDNA was sequenced instead of genomic DNA, activated cells with high expression could be over-represented, although the groups did not differ in activation or CD3 levels. Naive, central memory and regulatory TCRB repertoires appeared to be more alike among patients than among healthy donors. Shorter templates might have been favored by PCR, but patient and control samples were amplified and corrected together, so both groups would have been affected equally by any skew.

In this sample, this clone turned up a few times. Its antigen has not been determined. This could be a read error, since a much larger clone is one nucleotide away. From each donor, a single peripheral blood sample of approximately 110 mL on average was drawn into heparinised tubes. A BD FACSAria II was used to sort naive, central memory, regulatory and stem cell-like memory CD4+ T cells with a panel that included CD45RO, CCR7, CD25, CD127, CD95 and CD27. All sorted populations exceeded 95% purity. PBMCs were isolated right away by Lymphoprep density gradient centrifugation and were stained directly, without culture. So that batch effects would be minimized, each experiment stained and sorted samples in pairs, pairing one healthy donor with one patient.

The source material was central memory CD4+ T cells from blood. The chain is encoded by TRBV5-1 joined to TRBJ1-5; the D gene is unclear. The receptor comes from a man aged 25 to 45 with type 1 diabetes. In nucleotides, the sequence is TGCGCCAGCAGCTTGGAGGATGGGTTCCCTTATAGCAATCAGCCCCAGCATTTT. It encodes CASSLEDGFPYSNQPQHF. The CDR3 plus the reference TRBV5-1 and TRBJ1-5 genes for the other parts give the full variable domain: KAGVTQTPRYLIKTRGQQVTLSCSPISGHRSVSWYQQTPGQGLQFLFEYFSETQRNKGNFPGRFSGRQFSNSRSEMNVSTLELGDSALYLCASSLEDGFPYSNQPQHFGDGTRLSIL.